This T cell receptor beta chain was obtained from a study of shared clonotypes between healthy human individuals. On this clone itself: Its antigen is unidentified.

Produced via immunoSEQ multiplex PCR; TCRdb's table is partial and in-frame only. The sample gives 2 million to 2.5 million clones, approximately 94% of which show up once; approximately 1.7% is in the top ten. CD45RO-negative, CCR7-positively selected cells formed the naive CD8 fraction, excluding terminally differentiated effector memory CD45RA+ cells. Whole-study results and caveats: At large depth, rarefaction still showed sorted-subset sequencing to be incomplete.

Trimming pared 4 bases from V and 7 bases from J, leaving 21 bases between. The CDR3 spans 16 residues. Germline CDR1 SGDLS, CDR2 YYNGEE. The TCR comes from a young man in good health. Some clones in this sample may be carry-over from other donors' samples. Sequencing used naive CD8+ T cells from PBMCs. This chain uses TRBV9 with TRBJ2-1; tentatively, D is TRBD2 (5 bases). DNA of the CDR3: TGTGCCAGCAGCCAGTGGCTAGCTCCCAAGGCTAATGAGCAGTTCTTC. It specifies CASSQWLAPKANEQFF.